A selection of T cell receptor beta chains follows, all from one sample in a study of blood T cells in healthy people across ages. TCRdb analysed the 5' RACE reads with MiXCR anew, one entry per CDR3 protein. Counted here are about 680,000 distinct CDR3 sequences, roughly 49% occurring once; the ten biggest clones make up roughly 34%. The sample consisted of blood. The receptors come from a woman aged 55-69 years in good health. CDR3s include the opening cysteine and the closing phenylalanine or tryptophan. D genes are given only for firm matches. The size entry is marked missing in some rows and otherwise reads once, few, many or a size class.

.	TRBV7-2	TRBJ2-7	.	TGTGCCAGCAGCATGCGGGGGCGGGACTCCTACGAGCAGTACTTC	CASSMRGRDSYEQYF
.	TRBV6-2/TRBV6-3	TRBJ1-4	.	TGTGCCGTAACGGACAGCTTTAATGAAAAACTGTTTTTT	CAVTDSFNEKLFF
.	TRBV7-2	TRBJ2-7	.	TGTGCCAGCAGCTTACAGGCGGGACAACAATACGAGCAGTACTTC	CASSLQAGQQYEQYF
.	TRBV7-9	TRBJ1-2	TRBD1	TGTGCCAGCAGCCCAAAGGGACAGGGGGCGTATGGCTACACCTTC	CASSPKGQGAYGYTF
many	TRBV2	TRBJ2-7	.	TGTGCCAGCAGTGAAGGGGACAAGGGCTGGTTCTCCTCGTACGAGCAGTACTTC	CASSEGDKGWFSSYEQYF
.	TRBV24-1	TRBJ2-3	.	TGTGCCACCAGTGATTTGGCCGCTGAGTTGGATACGCAGTATTTT	CATSDLAAELDTQYF
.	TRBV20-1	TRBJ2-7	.	TGCAGTCCTGGGGGCTACGAGCAGTACTTC	CSPGGYEQYF
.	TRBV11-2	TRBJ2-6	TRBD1	TGTGCCAGCAGCGGAGACAGGGCTGGGGCCAACGTCCTGACTTTC	CASSGDRAGANVLTF
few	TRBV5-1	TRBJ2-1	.	TGCGCCAGCAATCAATTCATGGATGAGCAGTTCTTC	CASNQFMDEQFF
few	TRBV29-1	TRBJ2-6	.	TGCAGCGTTCAAGGGTGGGTCTCTGGGGCCAACGTCCTGACTTTC	CSVQGWVSGANVLTF
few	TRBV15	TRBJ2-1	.	TGTGCCACCAGCAGAGATTTGTTAAGCTCCTACAATGAGCAGTTCTTC	CATSRDLLSSYNEQFF
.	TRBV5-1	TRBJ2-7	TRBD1	TGCGCCAGCAGCGCGACAGGGTACTACGAGCAGTACTTC	CASSATGYYEQYF
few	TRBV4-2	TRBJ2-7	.	TGTGCCAGCAGCAAACAGGGCCCCTACGAGCAGTACTTC	CASSKQGPYEQYF
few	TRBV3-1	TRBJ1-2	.	TGTGCCAGCAGTCCACAAGTAACGTCGGATGGCTACACCTTC	CASSPQVTSDGYTF
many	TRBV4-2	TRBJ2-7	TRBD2	TGTGCCAGCAGCCTAGGACTAGCGGGGGCCTCCTACGAGCAGTACTTC	CASSLGLAGASYEQYF
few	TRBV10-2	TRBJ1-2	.	TGCGCCAGCAGTGAGTCGACGGGGACAGGCTACACCTTC	CASSESTGTGYTF
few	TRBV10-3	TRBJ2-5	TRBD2	TGTGCCATCTCATCCGTCAGCGGGACTAGCGGGAGAGAGACCCAGTACTTC	CAISSVSGTSGRETQYF
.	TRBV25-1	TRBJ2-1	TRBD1	TGTGCCAGCAGTGTTACAGGGGGCTCCTACAATGAGCAGTTCTTC	CASSVTGGSYNEQFF
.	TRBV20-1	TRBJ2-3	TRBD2	TGCAGTGCTATTCCCACTAGCGGTAGCACAGATACGCAGTATTTT	CSAIPTSGSTDTQYF
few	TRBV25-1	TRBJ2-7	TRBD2	TGTGCCAGCAGCCCTGTTAGCGGGAGTAGCTACGAGCAGTACTTC	CASSPVSGSSYEQYF
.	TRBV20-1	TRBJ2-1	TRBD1	TGCAGTGCTGAGGACAGGGGGCGCCCTGAAAATGAGCAGTTCTTC	CSAEDRGRPENEQFF
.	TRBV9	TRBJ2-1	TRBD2	TGTGCCAGCAGCGTCAGCGGGAGCTCCTACGAGCAGTTCTTC	CASSVSGSSYEQFF
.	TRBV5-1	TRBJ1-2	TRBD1	TGCGCCAGCAGCGCACAGGGGCATGGCTACACCTTC	CASSAQGHGYTF
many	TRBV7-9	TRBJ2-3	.	TGTGCCAGCCCGGCGGGGCCCCCCACAGATACGCAGTATTTT	CASPAGPPTDTQYF
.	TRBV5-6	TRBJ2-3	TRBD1	TGTGCCAGCAGTTCAGGAGGAGGATTGGGCAGGGGGAGCACAGATACGCAGTATTTT	CASSSGGGLGRGSTDTQYF
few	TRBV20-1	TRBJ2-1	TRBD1	TGCAGTGCTTGGGGACAGGCCAATGAGCAGTTCTTC	CSAWGQANEQFF
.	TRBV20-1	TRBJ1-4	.	TGCAGTGCTAGATCTACTGCCTCGACAGGTGAAAAACTGTTTTTT	CSARSTASTGEKLFF
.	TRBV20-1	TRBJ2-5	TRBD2	TGCAGTGCCCGGCGGGGCGGGAGAACGATTCAAGAGACCCAGTACTTC	CSARRGGRTIQETQYF
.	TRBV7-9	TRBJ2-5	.	TGTGCCAGCAGCTTAGGGAGGAGCGAGGGCCAAGAGACCCAGTACTTC	CASSLGRSEGQETQYF
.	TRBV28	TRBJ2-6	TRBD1	TGTGCCAGCAGCTTCTCCCTGGGGACAGGGGGCACTGGGGCCAACGTCCTGACTTTC	CASSFSLGTGGTGANVLTF
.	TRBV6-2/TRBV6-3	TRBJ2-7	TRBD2	TGTGCCAGCAGCTGGACTAGCGAGTACGAGCAGTACTTC	CASSWTSEYEQYF
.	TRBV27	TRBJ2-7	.	TGTGCCAGCACCAGGACGGTCAACTCCCTCTACGAGCAGTACTTC	CASTRTVNSLYEQYF
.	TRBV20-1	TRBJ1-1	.	TGCAGTGCTAGAACCCCGGTTAGTAACACTGAAGCTTTCTTT	CSARTPVSNTEAFF
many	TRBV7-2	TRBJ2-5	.	TGTGCCAGCAGCAGAGGTTCCGAAGAGACCCAGTACTTC	CASSRGSEETQYF
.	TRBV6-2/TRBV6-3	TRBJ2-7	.	TGTGCCAGCGGTGACAGGAGGGAGAAGGATGAGCAGTACTTC	CASGDRREKDEQYF
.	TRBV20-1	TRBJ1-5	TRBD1	TGCAGTGCTAGAGATCCCTACCGACAGGGGGGCAAGCAGCCCCAGCATTTT	CSARDPYRQGGKQPQHF
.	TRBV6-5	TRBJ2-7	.	TGTGCCAGCAGCCGACAGGTCTTCTACGAGCAGTACTTC	CASSRQVFYEQYF
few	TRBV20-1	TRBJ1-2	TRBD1	TGCAGTGCTAAACTCGAGGGGACAGCGGAAGCTAACTATGGCTACACCTTC	CSAKLEGTAEANYGYTF
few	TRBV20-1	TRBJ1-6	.	TGCAGTGCTAGTTGGGGGATTTCGGGTTCACCCCTCCACTTT	CSASWGISGSPLHF
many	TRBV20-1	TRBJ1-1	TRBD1	TGCAGTGCTAGGACAGGGATGGGGAACACTGAAGCTTTCTTT	CSARTGMGNTEAFF
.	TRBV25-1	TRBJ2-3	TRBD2	TGTGCCAGCAGCCCTAGCGGGAAACGGGGGCGCACAGATACGCAGTATTTT	CASSPSGKRGRTDTQYF
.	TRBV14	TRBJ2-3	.	TGTGCCAGCAGCCAATTTCTTCAGGATACGCAGTATTTT	CASSQFLQDTQYF
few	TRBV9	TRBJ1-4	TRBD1	TGTGCCAGCAGCCGCGACAGGGGTGCGGAAAAACTGTTTTTT	CASSRDRGAEKLFF
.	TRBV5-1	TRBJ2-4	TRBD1	TGCGCCAGCAGCCTCACTAACCTACAGGGGACGGCGAACATTCAGTACTTC	CASSLTNLQGTANIQYF
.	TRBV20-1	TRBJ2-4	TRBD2	TGCAGTGCTAGACCCCCCTTTAGCGGGAGGGCAACCAAAAACATTCAGTACTTC	CSARPPFSGRATKNIQYF
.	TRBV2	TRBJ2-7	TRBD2	TGTGCCAGCCGAGGGGGGACTAGCGCATCCTACGAGCAGTACTTC	CASRGGTSASYEQYF
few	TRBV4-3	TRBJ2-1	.	TGCGCCAGCAGCCAAGATCTAGTAGGGAAGTCCTACAATGAGCAGTTCTTC	CASSQDLVGKSYNEQFF